The rows below give T cell receptor beta chains drawn from one sample of a study of cytomegalovirus exposure and HLA in healthy donors. Assay: immunoSEQ multiplex PCR; the TCRdb copy retains only in-frame clones and omits some. The table shows tens of thousands of clones, with 80% occurring only once. The sample taken for sequencing was PBMCs. The origin of the receptors is a man aged 50-60 years in good health and CMV-seropositive. Each CDR3 is given with its conserved first and last residue. A D gene is named only where the DNA matches it firmly. Rows may omit the clone size; those that give it use once, few, many or a size class.

V	D	size	J	DNA	CDR3
TRBV7-9	NA	NA	TRBJ2-7	TGTGCCAGCAGCTATCTCGGAGCCTACGAGCAGTACTTC	CASSYLGAYEQYF
TRBV7-7	TRBD2	NA	TRBJ2-1	TGTGCTAGCAGCACTAGCGGGAGGATGAATGAGCAGTTCTTC	CASSTSGRMNEQFF
TRBV29-1	NA	NA	TRBJ1-2	TGCAGCTTGGGACGGGGACTTAATGGCTACACCTTC	CSLGRGLNGYTF
TRBV7-7	TRBD2	NA	TRBJ2-5	TGTGCTAGCAGCCTGTTTACTAGCGGGGGCGGAGAGACCCAGTACTTC	CASSLFTSGGGETQYF
TRBV6-5	TRBD2	NA	TRBJ2-2	TGTGCCAGCAGGGGGGGGGAAGCCGGGGAGCTGTTTTTT	CASRGGEAGELFF
TRBV7-2	NA	NA	TRBJ1-5	TGTGCCAGCAGCTCCTGGGGCGATAGCAATCAGCCCCAGCATTTT	CASSSWGDSNQPQHF
TRBV7-9	TRBD1	NA	TRBJ1-1	TGTTCCAGCAGCTCACCTAGGGGGCTTATGAACACTGAAGCTTTCTTT	CSSSSPRGLMNTEAFF
TRBV30	TRBD2	NA	TRBJ2-2	TGTGCCTGGACTGGACTAGCGGACACCGGGGAGCTGTTTTTT	CAWTGLADTGELFF
TRBV19	NA	NA	TRBJ2-7	TGTGCCAGTAGTATAGGTTCAGGAATATCCTACGAGCAGTACTTC	CASSIGSGISYEQYF
TRBV14	NA	NA	TRBJ1-1	TGTGCCAGCAGCATACAGGAGAACACTGAAGCTTTCTTT	CASSIQENTEAFF
TRBV11-2	TRBD2	NA	TRBJ2-1	TGTGCCAGCAGCCCGGGACTAGCGGGAATCAATGAGCAGTTCTTC	CASSPGLAGINEQFF
TRBV11-2	NA	NA	TRBJ2-7	TGTGCCAGCAGCCGAGAGAGGCTAGTGCTCGAGCAGTACTTC	CASSRERLVLEQYF
TRBV5-8	NA	NA	TRBJ2-7	TGTGCCAGCAGCTCATACACAGGGCCCAGCTCCTACGAGCAGTACTTC	CASSSYTGPSSYEQYF
TRBV30	TRBD1	NA	TRBJ2-1	TGTGCCTGGAGTGTTGGGTCGCCAGGGGGATACAATGAGCAGTTCTTC	CAWSVGSPGGYNEQFF
TRBV10-3	NA	NA	TRBJ1-5	TGTGCCATCAGTGAGGGGACAAATAGCAATCAGCCCCAGCATTTT	CAISEGTNSNQPQHF
TRBV5-1	NA	NA	TRBJ1-1	TGTGCCAGCAGCTTGGCCACGGCAGGGAAGGCTTTCTTT	CASSLATAGKAFF
TRBV7-8	NA	NA	TRBJ2-3	TGTGCCAGCAGCCCATCACAGGGACCCACAGATACGCAGTATTTT	CASSPSQGPTDTQYF
TRBV19	NA	NA	TRBJ1-1	TGTGCCAGTAGTCCTACAGGGTACACTGAAGCTTTCTTT	CASSPTGYTEAFF
TRBV9	NA	once	TRBJ2-5	TGTGCCAGCAGCGTAGCCCCGGTTCAAGAGACCCAGTACTTC	CASSVAPVQETQYF
TRBV6-6	NA	NA	TRBJ2-7	TGTGCCAGCAGTTATCCTGGCAGCGGCTCCTACGAGCAGTACTTC	CASSYPGSGSYEQYF
TRBV5-1	NA	once	TRBJ2-7	TGCGCCAGCAGCCCGGAGTCGGGGGGCGTCTCCTACGAGCAGTACTTC	CASSPESGGVSYEQYF
TRBV4-2	NA	NA	TRBJ2-6	TGTGCCAGCAGCCAAGAAAAGTGTCAGGGGCGGCCCGGGGCCAACGTCCTGACTTTC	CASSQEKCQGRPGANVLTF
TRBV7-9	NA	NA	TRBJ1-2	TGTTCCAGCCCCCTTGAGCCGGACTATGGCTACACCTTC	CSSPLEPDYGYTF
TRBV5-1	NA	once	TRBJ1-1	TGCGCCAGCAGCTTGGCGGAGGGGAGGAACACTGAAGCTTTCTTT	CASSLAEGRNTEAFF
TRBV12-5	TRBD2	NA	TRBJ2-7	TGTGCTAGTGGTTTGAGGCTAGCGGGAGTCTACGAGCAGTACTTC	CASGLRLAGVYEQYF
TRBV7-8	NA	NA	TRBJ1-5	TGTGCCAGCAGCGGGGGGTGGGGAAGACACAATCAGCCCCAGCATTTT	CASSGGWGRHNQPQHF
TRBV5-8	TRBD2	NA	TRBJ2-7	TGTGCCAGCAGCACCGGACTAGGAGTTCGGGAGCAGTACTTC	CASSTGLGVREQYF
TRBV7-2	NA	NA	TRBJ2-2	TGTGCCAGCAGCTTCTACGGGAACACCGGGGAGCTGTTTTTT	CASSFYGNTGELFF
TRBV6-1	TRBD1	NA	TRBJ1-1	TGTGCCAGCAACAGGGGAATGAACACTGAAGCTTTCTTT	CASNRGMNTEAFF
TRBV11-2	NA	few	TRBJ2-1	TGTGCCAGCAGCTTAGTTCGGAATGAGCAGTTCTTC	CASSLVRNEQFF
TRBV19	NA	NA	TRBJ1-5	TGTGCCAGTAGTATGCAGACAGGAGCTCAGCCCCAGCATTTT	CASSMQTGAQPQHF
TRBV15	TRBD1	NA	TRBJ2-2	TGTGCCACCAGCAGAGATCTGGTTGTCGGGACAGTGGACACCGGGGAGCTGTTTTTT	CATSRDLVVGTVDTGELFF
TRBV25-1	NA	NA	TRBJ1-5	TGTGCCAGCTCCCCGGGGTGGGCTAATCAGCCCCAGCATTTT	CASSPGWANQPQHF
TRBV6-5	TRBD1	NA	TRBJ1-3	TGTGCCAGCAGCCGGGACAGCTCTGGAAACACCATATATTTT	CASSRDSSGNTIYF
TRBV19	NA	NA	TRBJ2-5	TGTGCCAGTAGTAATAGCAGGGGTAGTTTTAGGTACTTC	CASSNSRGSFRYF
TRBV30	NA	NA	TRBJ2-7	TGTGCCTGGAGTGTAGGACAGAGCTACGAGCAGTACTTC	CAWSVGQSYEQYF
TRBV2	TRBD1	NA	TRBJ1-3	TGTGCCAGCAGCGGGACAGGCTACACCATATATTTT	CASSGTGYTIYF
TRBV4-3	TRBD1	NA	TRBJ2-5	TGCGCCAGCAGCCAAGATCCCGGCGCCTGGGACAGAGAGACCCAGTACTTC	CASSQDPGAWDRETQYF
TRBV27	TRBD2	NA	TRBJ2-1	TGTGCCAGCGGTCTAGCGGGAGCTAGGAATGAGCAGTTCTTC	CASGLAGARNEQFF
TRBV7-2	TRBD1	NA	TRBJ1-2	TGTGCCAGCAGCTTAGTTGTGACAGGGCTTCTGAATGGCTACACCTTC	CASSLVVTGLLNGYTF
TRBV7-9	NA	NA	TRBJ1-1	TGTGCCGGCTCGGCTACAGGGTCGCCCGTGGCTTTCTTT	CAGSATGSPVAFF
TRBV15	NA	NA	TRBJ2-2	TGTGCCACCAGCGTTATGCGGAACACCGGGGAGCTGTTTTTT	CATSVMRNTGELFF
TRBV29-1	TRBD1	NA	TRBJ1-2	TGCAGCGCCTTCCCGGACAGGGGGCATGTTGGTCGCTATGGCTACACCTTC	CSAFPDRGHVGRYGYTF
TRBV5-1	NA	NA	TRBJ1-4	TGCGCCAGCAATGCGGCGGGGACAACTAATGAAAAACTGTTTTTT	CASNAAGTTNEKLFF
TRBV12-5	TRBD1	NA	TRBJ2-3	TGTGCTAGTGGCAGCCTACGACAGGGTGGGAACCAATATATGGTAGATACGCAGTATTTT	CASGSLRQGGNQYMVDTQYF
TRBV6-6	TRBD1	NA	TRBJ1-2	TGTGCCAGCAGCTTCTACACGGGACAGCCACTGCATGGCTACACCTTC	CASSFYTGQPLHGYTF
TRBV6-6	TRBD1	NA	TRBJ2-1	TGTGCCAGCAACCCGGACAGGGCCTACAATGAGCAGTTCTTC	CASNPDRAYNEQFF
TRBV5-6	NA	NA	TRBJ2-1	TGTGCCAGTAGCCCTATCCGGGGGGCAAGCTATGAGCAGTTCTTC	CASSPIRGASYEQFF